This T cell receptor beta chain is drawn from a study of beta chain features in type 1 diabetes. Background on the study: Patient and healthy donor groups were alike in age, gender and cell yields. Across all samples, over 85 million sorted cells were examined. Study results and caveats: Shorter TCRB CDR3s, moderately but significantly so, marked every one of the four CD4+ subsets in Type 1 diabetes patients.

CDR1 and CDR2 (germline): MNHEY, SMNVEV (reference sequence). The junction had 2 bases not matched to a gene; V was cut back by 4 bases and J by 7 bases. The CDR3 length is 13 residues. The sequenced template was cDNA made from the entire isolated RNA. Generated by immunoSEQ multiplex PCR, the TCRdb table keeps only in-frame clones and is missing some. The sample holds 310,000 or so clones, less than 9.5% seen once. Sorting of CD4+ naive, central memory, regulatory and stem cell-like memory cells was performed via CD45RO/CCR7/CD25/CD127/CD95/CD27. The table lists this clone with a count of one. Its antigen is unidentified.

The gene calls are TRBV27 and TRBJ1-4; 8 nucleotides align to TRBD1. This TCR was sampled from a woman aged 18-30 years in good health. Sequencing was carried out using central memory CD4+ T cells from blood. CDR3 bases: TGTGCCAGCAGTTACAGGGGGGGTGAAAAACTGTTTTTT. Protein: CASSYRGGEKLFF.